This is a list of T cell receptor beta chains from one sample in a study of CD8 T cells in ankylosing spondylitis. From the 5' RACE reads, TCRdb called clonotypes with MiXCR, one entry per CDR3 protein. The sample yields approximately 140,000 distinct CDR3 sequences, roughly 8.8% seen once. Material for sequencing was synovial fluid, either unsorted or a sorted T cell fraction (not recorded which). All receptors come from a male donor with ankylosing spondylitis. CDR3s include the opening cysteine and the closing phenylalanine or tryptophan. A D gene is named only where the DNA matches it firmly. Not every row has a clone size; where given, it reads once, few, many or a size class.

clone_size j_call v_call d_call cdr3_nt cdr3_aa
once TRBJ1-1 TRBV4-3 . TGCGCCAGCAGCCAAGAGCCGGGGGCTTTCACTGAAGCTTTCTTT CASSQEPGAFTEAFF
. TRBJ1-2 TRBV11-2 . TGTGCCAGCAGCTTAGACCGTCGCGAGCATGGCTACACCTTC CASSLDRREHGYTF
few TRBJ2-3 TRBV5-1 . TGCGCCAGCAGCTTAAACCCAGATACGCAGTATTTT CASSLNPDTQYF
. TRBJ2-3 TRBV7-2 . TGTGCCAGCAGCTTAGAAGGGACTCTGATTTTT CASSLEGTLIF
many TRBJ1-5 TRBV28 . TGTGCCAGCACCTTCGCTGGGGGCAATCAGCCCCAGCATTTT CASTFAGGNQPQHF
. TRBJ2-5 TRBV29-1 . TGCAGCGTGACGAGAGAGACCCAGTACTTC CSVTRETQYF
. TRBJ2-7 TRBV18 TRBD2 TGTGCCAGCTCACCACCCAGCGGGAGAGGTTTTGAGCAGTACTTC CASSPPSGRGFEQYF
. TRBJ1-6 TRBV19 . TGTGCCAGTAGGAAGTTAGCTCTATCTTCCACACCCCTCCACTTT CASRKLALSSTPLHF
many TRBJ1-4 TRBV9 TRBD1 TGTGCCAGCAGCCGACAGGGAGGAGACGAAAAACTGTTTTTT CASSRQGGDEKLFF
. TRBJ2-2 TRBV6-5 TRBD1 TGTGCCAGCAGTTTCAGCAGGGGGCACTGGGAGCTGTTTTTT CASSFSRGHWELFF
many TRBJ2-7 TRBV18 . TGTGCCAGCTCACCAAAATCGGGATTAGTCTCCCACGAGCAGTACTTC CASSPKSGLVSHEQYF
few TRBJ2-1 TRBV24-1 . TGTGCCACCGGGAGACAGGCATTCAATGAGCAGTTCTTC CATGRQAFNEQFF
. TRBJ1-6 TRBV4-2 . TGTGCCAGCAGCGATTACAGGGACAATTCACCCCTCCACTTT CASSDYRDNSPLHF
. TRBJ1-6 TRBV27 . TGTGCCAGCAGTGGCTACAGGGTAGGAACGGTCTCACCCCTCCACTTT CASSGYRVGTVSPLHF
. TRBJ1-2 TRBV20-1 TRBD1 TGCAGTGCTAGAGCCTGGACAGGGGATCCTAACTATGGCTACACCTTC CSARAWTGDPNYGYTF
. TRBJ2-7 TRBV12-3/TRBV12-4 . TGTGCCAGCAGTTCCGAGACCGGCGGAACCTACGAGCAGTACTTC CASSSETGGTYEQYF
. TRBJ2-7 TRBV12-3/TRBV12-4 . TGTGCCAGCAGTTTGAGCAACAACCACGAGCAGTACTTC CASSLSNNHEQYF
many TRBJ2-1 TRBV7-2 TRBD2 TGTGCCAGCAGCTTACTTGGACTAGAATACAATGAGCAGTTCTTC CASSLLGLEYNEQFF
many TRBJ1-6 TRBV4-3 . TGCGCCAGCAGCCAAAAACCCCCCCCATTTTATAATTCACCCCTCCACTTT CASSQKPPPFYNSPLHF
few TRBJ1-5 TRBV10-2 TRBD1 TGCGCCAGCAGGGGACAGGTGCCCAATCAGCCCCAGCATTTT CASRGQVPNQPQHF
many TRBJ2-7 TRBV27 TRBD1 TGTGCCAGCAGTTTATTTCCGACAGGGGGGGCCTACGAGCAGTACTTC CASSLFPTGGAYEQYF
many TRBJ2-7 TRBV11-1 . TGTGCCAGCCGAAGACCCCCTGCCTACGAGCAGTACTTC CASRRPPAYEQYF
. TRBJ1-1 TRBV6-2/TRBV6-3 TRBD1 TGTGCCAGCAGTTACTCCTGGACAGGGAAAGTAAAAACTGAAGCTTTCTTT CASSYSWTGKVKTEAFF
few TRBJ2-3 TRBV3-1 . TGTGCCAGCAGCCAGAGGGGAGATACGCAGTATTTT CASSQRGDTQYF
. TRBJ1-3 TRBV7-6 TRBD1 TGTGCCAGCAGTTCCGGGACAGGCTTCGGAAACACCATATATTTT CASSSGTGFGNTIYF
many TRBJ2-7 TRBV2 . TGTGCCACCAGGGGTCCAAATGCCTACGAGCAGTACTTC CATRGPNAYEQYF
many TRBJ2-7 TRBV5-1 TRBD2 TGCGCCAGCAGCGAGACTAGCGGGAGTCTCTACGAGCAGTACTTC CASSETSGSLYEQYF
. TRBJ1-2 TRBV20-1 . TGCAGTGCTTACCTACAGGGTGGGAATGGTTTC CSAYLQGGNGF
many TRBJ2-7 TRBV29-1 . TGCAGCGTTACACAGGGTTCGCTCGACGAGCAGTACTTC CSVTQGSLDEQYF
many TRBJ2-7 TRBV20-1 TRBD2 TGCAGTGCTGCGAAGGGGACTATAGACTACGAGCAGTACTTC CSAAKGTIDYEQYF
few TRBJ1-2 TRBV30 . TGTGCCCGATCTCCTCGAGGCCGGGGCTACACCTTC CARSPRGRGYTF
few TRBJ2-3 TRBV29-1 . TGCAGCGTTTCCCCTCCAGGCGGGGGCTCGACAGATACGCAGTATTTT CSVSPPGGGSTDTQYF
. TRBJ1-1 TRBV2 . TGTGCCAGCAGTGAGCAAAGATCGGCTGAAGCTTTCTTT CASSEQRSAEAFF
. TRBJ2-7 TRBV7-2 TRBD2 TGTGCCAGCAGCTTACGGGGGGGCACGCGGGAGCAGTACTTC CASSLRGGTREQYF
many TRBJ2-7 TRBV6-2/TRBV6-3 . TGTGCCAGCAGGAACGGCGTTCTCCGGGACGAGCAGTACTTC CASRNGVLRDEQYF
many TRBJ2-1 TRBV6-5 . TGTGCCAGCAGTTACGGACTCTCCGACTACAATGAGCAGTTCTTC CASSYGLSDYNEQFF
few TRBJ1-2 TRBV15 . TGTGCCACCAGCCCCCGAGGGCAGGGGAATCTTGTTGACTATGGCTACACCTTC CATSPRGQGNLVDYGYTF
few TRBJ1-1 TRBV7-2 TRBD1 TGTGCCAGCAGCATCGGACAGGGGATCGAAGCTTTCTTT CASSIGQGIEAFF
many TRBJ1-5 TRBV20-1 . TGCAGTGCGGGACCTTACGGGGGCAATCAGCCCCAGCATTTT CSAGPYGGNQPQHF
. TRBJ2-7 TRBV20-1 . TGCAGTGCGAACAGGGCCCCCTACGAGCAGTACTTC CSANRAPYEQYF
. TRBJ2-1 TRBV20-1 . TGCAGCGCCAGGGGCGGGGGCCCTGCCCTTGCAAACAATGAGCAGTTCTTC CSARGGGPALANNEQFF
many TRBJ2-3 TRBV7-2 TRBD2 TGTGCCAGCAGCACTAGCGGTCATTACACAGATACGCAGTATTTT CASSTSGHYTDTQYF
few TRBJ2-7 TRBV18 . TGTGCCAGCTCACCACGTCTGGAGAACCCCCTCGAGCAGTACTTC CASSPRLENPLEQYF